The T cell receptor beta chain described here comes from a study of radiation and T cells in renal cell carcinoma. Study results and caveats: In blood, top tumor clones expanded by 2 weeks, shrinking by 4.

The CDR3 is made up of 15 amino acids. The germline V gene has CDR1 SGHVS and CDR2 FQNEAQ. The V and J ends lost 5 bases and 5 bases respectively, with 15 bases between them. The table came from immunoSEQ multiplex PCR; TCRdb's copy has only in-frame clones and leaves some out. The table has approximately 110,000 clones, around 84% seen once. Indicated time point: baseline pretreatment blood. The treatment is: 15 Gy SBRT to primary tumor, nephrectomy 4 weeks later. As concerns this clone: Its specificity is not known.

This receptor was taken from a woman in her sixties or seventies with renal cell carcinoma. The chain recombines TRBV7-8 with TRBJ2-2, with D perhaps TRBD1 (7 bases). The source material was blood, sampled from a patient whose treatment included radiotherapy and nephrectomy. CDR3 region: CASSLGGGQTGELFF. For the CDR3, the DNA is TGTGCCAGCAGCCTCGGAGGGGGCCAGACCGGGGAGCTGTTTTTT.